The sequence of this T cell receptor (beta chain) was determined in a study of blood T cell repertoires in COVID-19. Generated by immunoSEQ multiplex PCR, the TCRdb table keeps only in-frame clones and is missing some. The sample has approximately 400,000 clones, about 89% seen once; the top ten hold around 0.94%. V was shortened by 2 bases and J by 4 bases, with 14 bases between the two germline ends. The germline gives CDR1 MNHEY, CDR2 SVGEGT. The CDR3 covers 16 residues. The chain combines TRBV6-2 or TRBV6-3 with TRBJ2-2; D remains ambiguous. Specimen: PBMCs or T cells enriched from blood (not recorded which). The clonotype originates from a middle-aged woman who had been exposed to COVID-19. The CDR3 protein is CASSYRLGKSTGELFF. DNA for the CDR3: TGTGCCAGCAGTTACAGGTTGGGCAAGTCCACCGGGGAGCTGTTTTTT.